The table lists the clone carrying this T cell receptor beta chain with a count of one. The target antigen is unknown. A junction boundary mismatches the germline segment, possibly from a read error. Germline V gene lookup returns CDR1 SSHAT and CDR2 FNYEAQ (reference sequence). The CDR3 length is 15 residues. The data were obtained in a study of shared clonotypes between healthy human individuals. Study details: Every donor yielded three CD4 naive, three CD4 memory, two CD8 naive and one CD8 memory plate. Regarding the study as a whole: Unshared clonotypes carried lower generation probabilities than those common to all four donors.

Partitioning of CD4+ cells yielded a CD45RA+ naive subset and a CD45RA-negative memory subset. Repertoires were generated with immunoSEQ multiplex PCR, while TCRdb's copy carries only in-frame clones and drops some. The top ten hold 0.4% to 0.45% of the sample, which has approximately 1.5 million clones, 98% seen once. This sequence originates from a man aged 25-45 years in good health. Sequencing input: naive CD4+ T cells sorted from blood. Documented subset: CD45RA+ positively selected. The genes are TRBV7-7 and TRBJ2-2; a possible D gene is TRBD1 (5 bases). CDR3 region: CASSPTGSNTGELFF. CDR3 coding DNA: TGTGCTAGCAGCCCTACAGGATCCAACACCGGGGAGCTGTTTTTT. Looking up the rest from reference TRBV7-7 and TRBJ2-2 gives the full variable domain: GAGVSQSPRYKVTKRGQDVTLRCDPISSHATLYWYQQALGQGPEFLTYFNYEAQPDKSGLPSDRFSAERPEGSISTLTIQRTEQRDSAMYRCASSPTGSNTGELFFGEGSRLTVL.